This TCR beta chain was documented in a study of blood T cell repertoires in COVID-19. Whole-study context: Italy, Spain and the United States were the sources of the convalescent and acute COVID-19 samples. Sources were T cells, B-cell-depleted T cells, or PBMCs; the material itself was cDNA or gDNA.

Followed over time, Seattle patients had been enrolled while infection was active. Original data processing: Nucleated cell counts were estimated from reference gene primer amplification. TCRdb's copy holds only in-frame clones and misses some; the assay was immunoSEQ multiplex PCR. For V, J and clone size, that table is used; D and trimming come from the DNA. There are 35,000 to 40,000 clones in the sample; roughly nine tenths occur only once, and 4% to 5.5% lies in the top ten. The CDR3 is 13 residues long. The germline V gene encodes CDR1 SNHLY and CDR2 FYNNEI. Trimming pared 7 bases from V and 1 base from J, leaving 10 bases between.

The chain has TRBV2 and TRBJ2-5; tentatively, D is TRBD1 (6 bases). The receptor comes from a man in his 60s with COVID-19, enrolled during active disease. The material sequenced was peripheral blood. CDR3 protein: CASNMDSQETQYF. The CDR3 DNA follows: TGTGCCAGCAATATGGACAGCCAAGAGACCCAGTACTTC. The variable domain in full, completed from reference TRBV2 and TRBJ2-5, reads EPEVTQTPSHQVTQMGQEVILRCVPISNHLYFYWYRQILGQKVEFLVSFYNNEISEKSEIFDDQFSVERPDGSNFTLKIRSTKLEDSAMYFCASNMDSQETQYFGPGTRLLVL.